The present TCR beta chain was sequenced within a study of T cell responses to AZD1222 COVID-19 vaccine (dated by TCRdb to about 2021). Notes on the research overall: AZD1222 recipients given second doses at about 4 weeks or at about 12 weeks were pooled, since spike-specific TCR depth and breadth were not found to differ between the two schedules. TCR sequencing was performed for 230 to 250 trial participants, of whom 200 to 220 were given two doses of AZD1222 and around 26 were given two doses of MenACWY control vaccine. Trial participants were enrolled by age into 18-55, 56-69 and 70-plus year subgroups, with roughly 160, 29 and 62 TCR-sequenced participants respectively. General study outcomes and caveats: The whole spike protein was spanned by vaccine-associated CD4 TCRs, and dominant responses were seen in regions 160-218 and 743-854. Epitopes outside the regions mutated in the B.1.351 and B.1.1.7 variants were reportedly recognized by nearly half of the unique spike-specific TCRs. Because no day 14 peak-response samples were available, the repertoires could be characterized only after the peak T cell response. Conclusions about previously exposed vaccinees were limited because only six AZD1222 recipients were SARS-CoV-2 seropositive at baseline. Most participants were white British and females outnumbered males, and the authors suggested that clonal diversity may have been underestimated. After two AZD1222 doses, both the breadth and the depth of spike-specific TCRs were significantly higher than at day 0 and than in MenACWY recipients. In the small 56-69-year group, the increase in depth fell short of significance, most likely because of low power.

Details on this clone: The antigen it recognizes is unknown. Base qualities are not provided; no much larger clone lies one nucleotide away.

The time point label on this specimen signifies: baseline before first vaccination. Vaccinee samples came from UK trials COV001 and COV002, including a single-blind randomized controlled phase 2/3 trial of AZD1222 (ChAdOx1 nCoV-19) in healthy adults. Trial participant PBMC samples were collected at day 0 and day 28 after the second dose for TCRbeta chain sequencing. V sheds 2 bases and J sheds 6 bases, leaving 11 bases between their ends. CDR1 and CDR2 are drawn from the germline V gene: SGHTA, FQGTGA. The cysteine opens and the phenylalanine closes a CDR3 of 13 amino acids. Only CDR3 DNA is held: 39 bases, read in frame from base 1. The CDR3 regions of human TCRbeta chains were subjected to immunosequencing. Turning to the authors' computational methods: TCRs in the repertoires were compared against a reference library of SARS-CoV-2-specific TCRs that had been generated with the MIRA antigen-specificity platform. Breadth was defined as the fraction of unique TCRs that were SARS-CoV-2-associated. Depth was defined as the fraction of total T cells that were SARS-CoV-2-associated. Using the MIRA data, every spike-specific TCR was mapped to the spike region that the TCR reacted to and assigned to either a CD4 or a CD8 class. Log10-transformed breadth and depth values were compared by one-way ANOVA with Sidak's multiple comparisons tests. Sourced from immuneACCESS, this table was stored by TCRdb with only in-frame sequences that have V and J called. A share of the clones is absent; for the studies checked, an unresolved V gene accounts for under half, and the remainder has no known explanation. V, J and clone size are taken as reported in that table, and D and trimming were inferred from the DNA itself. The sample includes roughly 120,000 clones, with more than 75% observed a single time. Approximately 10% of the sample is in the top ten clones.

This clonotype was sampled from an adult in good health. The chain is made from TRBV7-3 and TRBJ2-7; a tentative D match to TRBD1 spans 6 bases. The starting material was peripheral blood, obtained on day 0 of AZD1222 vaccination. The CDR3 region has the sequence CASSLGRRGEQYF. Read as DNA, the sequence is TGTGCCAGCAGCTTAGGTCGCAGGGGCGAGCAGTACTTC.